Here is one TCR beta chain with its context. The data derive from a study of blood T cell repertoires in COVID-19. V lost 0 bases, J lost 7 bases, and 8 bases stayed unmatched. This CDR3 is built from 16 residues. The germline V gene encodes CDR1 SGHTA and CDR2 FQGNSA. Profiling relied on immunoSEQ multiplex PCR, and the TCRdb table lists in-frame clones only, not all of them. The profile shows 110,000 to 150,000 clones, less than 85% of them singletons. The source material was peripheral blood. The gene calls are TRBV7-2 and TRBJ1-5; 8 bases map to TRBD1. The TCR sequence derives from an elderly woman in a cohort sampled during active or convalescent COVID-19. The chain's CDR3 is CASSLAGQGSGQPQHF. The CDR3 DNA is TGTGCCAGCAGCTTAGCAGGACAGGGTTCAGGGCAGCCCCAGCATTTT.